This is a list of T cell receptor beta chains from one sample in a study of early T cells in non-severe SARS-CoV-2 infection. One entry per CDR3 protein results from TCRdb running MiXCR on the 5' RACE reads. The table lists some 71,000 distinct CDR3 sequences, about 9% of them singletons. The sample consisted of whole blood. Receptors originate from an adult who was a healthcare worker with PCR-confirmed SARS-CoV-2 infection or an uninfected control (not recorded which). Both conserved end residues are part of each CDR3. D genes are given only for firm matches. Expanded clones get a size class; other rows say once, few or many, or leave the size out.

j_call: TRBJ1-3; d_call: -; clone_size: many; cdr3_length: 14; v_call: TRBV12-3/TRBV12-4; cdr3_nt: TGTGCCAGCACCCCCCCGGGGTTCGGAAACACCATATATTTT; cdr3_aa: CASTPPGFGNTIYF
j_call: TRBJ1-1; d_call: TRBD1; clone_size: many; cdr3_length: 11; v_call: TRBV6-5; cdr3_nt: TGTGCCAGCAGTCGGGACAGCGAAGCTTTCTTT; cdr3_aa: CASSRDSEAFF
j_call: TRBJ2-7; d_call: TRBD1; clone_size: many; cdr3_length: 12; v_call: TRBV5-6; cdr3_nt: TGTGCCAGCAGCTGGACAGGGGGCGAGCAGTACTTC; cdr3_aa: CASSWTGGEQYF
j_call: TRBJ2-5; d_call: -; clone_size: -; cdr3_length: 17; v_call: TRBV7-2; cdr3_nt: TGTGCCAGCAGCGCACTTGACTTTGCGACATACCAAGAGACCCAGTACTTC; cdr3_aa: CASSALDFATYQETQYF
j_call: TRBJ2-7; d_call: -; clone_size: few; cdr3_length: 14; v_call: TRBV10-3; cdr3_nt: TGTGCCATCAGTCCGACAGGATCCACCTACGAGCAGTACTTC; cdr3_aa: CAISPTGSTYEQYF
j_call: TRBJ1-2; d_call: -; clone_size: -; cdr3_length: 13; v_call: TRBV29-1; cdr3_nt: TGCAGCGTTGAAGTACTAGGGCGGGAAGGCTACACCTTC; cdr3_aa: CSVEVLGREGYTF
j_call: TRBJ2-6; d_call: -; clone_size: many; cdr3_length: 15; v_call: TRBV12-3/TRBV12-4; cdr3_nt: TGTGCCAGCAGTTTAGTCCCAATTGGGGCCAACGTCCTGACTTTC; cdr3_aa: CASSLVPIGANVLTF
j_call: TRBJ2-3; d_call: -; clone_size: many; cdr3_length: 14; v_call: TRBV12-3/TRBV12-4; cdr3_nt: TGTGCCAGCCACCCGTCTGGGCACGGAGATACGCAGTATTTT; cdr3_aa: CASHPSGHGDTQYF
j_call: TRBJ2-6; d_call: TRBD1; clone_size: few; cdr3_length: 20; v_call: TRBV2; cdr3_nt: TGTGCCAGCAGCGCCCCTTCGCCGGGACAGGGCTGGGCTGGGGCCAACGTCCTGACTTTC; cdr3_aa: CASSAPSPGQGWAGANVLTF
j_call: TRBJ1-3; d_call: -; clone_size: many; cdr3_length: 17; v_call: TRBV7-6; cdr3_nt: TGTGCCAGCAGCCCCGTGGGCCGTGCGTCTTCTGGAAACACCATATATTTT; cdr3_aa: CASSPVGRASSGNTIYF
j_call: TRBJ1-1; d_call: TRBD1; clone_size: many; cdr3_length: 12; v_call: TRBV20-1; cdr3_nt: TGCAGTGCAGACAGGGTTGACACTGAAGCTTTCTTT; cdr3_aa: CSADRVDTEAFF
j_call: TRBJ2-2; d_call: TRBD1; clone_size: many; cdr3_length: 16; v_call: TRBV20-1; cdr3_nt: TGCAGTGCTAGGGATCCGGGACAGGGTAACACCGGGGAGCTGTTTTTT; cdr3_aa: CSARDPGQGNTGELFF
j_call: TRBJ1-2; d_call: -; clone_size: many; cdr3_length: 12; v_call: TRBV3-1; cdr3_nt: TGTGCCAGCAGCCAGCAGGACTATGGCTACACCTTC; cdr3_aa: CASSQQDYGYTF
j_call: TRBJ1-4; d_call: TRBD1; clone_size: many; cdr3_length: 18; v_call: TRBV4-2; cdr3_nt: TGTGCCAGCAGCCAACGCCGAGGGGACAGTGCAACTAATGAAAAACTGTTTTTT; cdr3_aa: CASSQRRGDSATNEKLFF
j_call: TRBJ1-1; d_call: -; clone_size: many; cdr3_length: 13; v_call: TRBV29-1; cdr3_nt: TGCAGTGCGGATGGGGGGTTGAACACTGAAGCTTTCTTT; cdr3_aa: CSADGGLNTEAFF
j_call: TRBJ1-2; d_call: -; clone_size: -; cdr3_length: 11; v_call: TRBV2; cdr3_nt: TGTGCCCTAGGTAGATGGGATGGCTACACCTTC; cdr3_aa: CALGRWDGYTF
j_call: TRBJ1-5; d_call: -; clone_size: many; cdr3_length: 15; v_call: TRBV12-3/TRBV12-4; cdr3_nt: TGTGCCAGCAGTTTTGGGAGGGACAGCAATCAGCCCCAGCATTTT; cdr3_aa: CASSFGRDSNQPQHF
j_call: TRBJ1-3; d_call: TRBD1; clone_size: -; cdr3_length: 17; v_call: TRBV18; cdr3_nt: TGTGCCAGCTCATCCACGGGGGGTAGGGGGCCTTTCGGCAAAACGGCTTTT; cdr3_aa: CASSSTGGRGPFGKTAF
j_call: TRBJ2-3; d_call: -; clone_size: many; cdr3_length: 11; v_call: TRBV10-3; cdr3_nt: TGTGCCTCAAGACAGACCGATACGCAGTATTTT; cdr3_aa: CASRQTDTQYF
j_call: TRBJ2-1; d_call: -; clone_size: few; cdr3_length: 15; v_call: TRBV18; cdr3_nt: TGTGCCAGCTCACCAGGGACCAAGGCCAGTAATGAGCAGTTCTTC; cdr3_aa: CASSPGTKASNEQFF
j_call: TRBJ1-1; d_call: TRBD1; clone_size: many; cdr3_length: 15; v_call: TRBV7-2; cdr3_nt: TGTGCCAGCAGCTTAGCAAAGGGACAGGGCACTGAAGCTTTCTTT; cdr3_aa: CASSLAKGQGTEAFF
j_call: TRBJ2-7; d_call: TRBD1; clone_size: few; cdr3_length: 14; v_call: TRBV20-1; cdr3_nt: TGCAGTGCCCAGGGACAGGGGAGCTCCTACGAGCAGTACTTC; cdr3_aa: CSAQGQGSSYEQYF
j_call: TRBJ2-7; d_call: TRBD1; clone_size: many; cdr3_length: 11; v_call: TRBV30; cdr3_nt: TGTGCCTGGAGCGTCAGGGGGACGCAGTACTTC; cdr3_aa: CAWSVRGTQYF
j_call: TRBJ2-3; d_call: -; clone_size: -; cdr3_length: 14; v_call: TRBV5-4; cdr3_nt: TGTGCCAGCAGCTTGGGAGTAGCGGAAGATACGCAGTATTTT; cdr3_aa: CASSLGVAEDTQYF
j_call: TRBJ1-6; d_call: -; clone_size: many; cdr3_length: 11; v_call: TRBV30; cdr3_nt: TGTGCCTGGAGTGGGGACGGAGCCCTCCACTTT; cdr3_aa: CAWSGDGALHF
j_call: TRBJ1-5; d_call: -; clone_size: many; cdr3_length: 14; v_call: TRBV9; cdr3_nt: TGTGCCAGCAGCGGATTAAATAGCAATCAGCCCCAGCATTTT; cdr3_aa: CASSGLNSNQPQHF
j_call: TRBJ2-3; d_call: -; clone_size: -; cdr3_length: 13; v_call: TRBV7-2; cdr3_nt: TGTGCCAGCAGCTTAGGCGGGCCCGATACGCAGTATTTT; cdr3_aa: CASSLGGPDTQYF
j_call: TRBJ2-1; d_call: -; clone_size: many; cdr3_length: 14; v_call: TRBV20-1; cdr3_nt: TGCAGTGCTAGAGAACCCCTAGCTTACAATGAGCAGTTCTTC; cdr3_aa: CSAREPLAYNEQFF
j_call: TRBJ2-2; d_call: TRBD1; clone_size: many; cdr3_length: 14; v_call: TRBV7-2; cdr3_nt: TGTGCCAGCAGCTCCGGACAGGGGTCCGGGGAGCTGTTTTTT; cdr3_aa: CASSSGQGSGELFF
j_call: TRBJ2-7; d_call: -; clone_size: many; cdr3_length: 13; v_call: TRBV25-1; cdr3_nt: TGTGCCACCGGGGGATCGCCTTCCTACGAGCAGTACTTC; cdr3_aa: CATGGSPSYEQYF
j_call: TRBJ2-1; d_call: TRBD2; clone_size: many; cdr3_length: 15; v_call: TRBV7-2; cdr3_nt: TGTGCCAGCAGCTTCGATCCAAGACTAGCCAATGAGCAGTTCTTC; cdr3_aa: CASSFDPRLANEQFF
j_call: TRBJ2-1; d_call: TRBD1; clone_size: many; cdr3_length: 15; v_call: TRBV5-1; cdr3_nt: TGCGCCAGCAGTCCGGGACAGGGAACTTACAATGAGCAGTTCTTC; cdr3_aa: CASSPGQGTYNEQFF
j_call: TRBJ2-2; d_call: -; clone_size: -; cdr3_length: 13; v_call: TRBV6-1; cdr3_nt: TGTGCCAGCAGTGGTTGGGGGCCCGGGGAGCTGTTTTTT; cdr3_aa: CASSGWGPGELFF
j_call: TRBJ2-3; d_call: TRBD1; clone_size: -; cdr3_length: 16; v_call: TRBV6-1; cdr3_nt: TGTGCCAGCAGGAGCCGACAGGGGGTAGGGACAGATACGCAGTATTTT; cdr3_aa: CASRSRQGVGTDTQYF
j_call: TRBJ1-2; d_call: -; clone_size: many; cdr3_length: 15; v_call: TRBV18; cdr3_nt: TGTGCCAGCTCACTTCGGGACATCCGTAACTATGGCTACACCTTC; cdr3_aa: CASSLRDIRNYGYTF
j_call: TRBJ1-6; d_call: -; clone_size: many; cdr3_length: 16; v_call: TRBV3-1; cdr3_nt: TGTGCCAGCAGCCAAGGCGTGGTGGGACGTAATTCACCCCTCCACTTT; cdr3_aa: CASSQGVVGRNSPLHF
j_call: TRBJ2-7; d_call: -; clone_size: -; cdr3_length: 15; v_call: TRBV5-6; cdr3_nt: TGTGCCAGCAGCTTGTCGGCTTTGACAGACTACGAGCAGTACTTC; cdr3_aa: CASSLSALTDYEQYF
j_call: TRBJ1-1; d_call: -; clone_size: few; cdr3_length: 12; v_call: TRBV5-1; cdr3_nt: TGCGCCAGCAGCTTGGGCCACACTGAAGCTTTCTTT; cdr3_aa: CASSLGHTEAFF
j_call: TRBJ1-6; d_call: -; clone_size: many; cdr3_length: 14; v_call: TRBV7-3; cdr3_nt: TGTGCCAGCAGCTTACGTGGATGGGGATCACCCCTCCACTTT; cdr3_aa: CASSLRGWGSPLHF
j_call: TRBJ2-3; d_call: -; clone_size: many; cdr3_length: 15; v_call: TRBV7-9; cdr3_nt: TGTGCCAGCAGCGCCGGAGGGGCCGTGGCAGATACGCAGTATTTT; cdr3_aa: CASSAGGAVADTQYF
j_call: TRBJ1-4; d_call: -; clone_size: -; cdr3_length: 14; v_call: TRBV10-3; cdr3_nt: TGTGCCACCAGAACGGGCCCAACTAATGAAAAACTGTTTTTT; cdr3_aa: CATRTGPTNEKLFF
j_call: TRBJ1-5; d_call: -; clone_size: many; cdr3_length: 14; v_call: TRBV5-8; cdr3_nt: TGTGCCAGCAGCTTGGGCGTCGGGGATCAGCCCCAGCATTTT; cdr3_aa: CASSLGVGDQPQHF
j_call: TRBJ2-1; d_call: -; clone_size: few; cdr3_length: 13; v_call: TRBV29-1; cdr3_nt: TGCAGCGTTGGGGGGGGCGCGGGTAATGAGCAGTTCTTC; cdr3_aa: CSVGGGAGNEQFF
j_call: TRBJ1-3; d_call: TRBD1; clone_size: -; cdr3_length: 13; v_call: TRBV27; cdr3_nt: TGTGCCAGCAGTTGGGACAGGGGAAACACCATATATTTT; cdr3_aa: CASSWDRGNTIYF
j_call: TRBJ2-2; d_call: -; clone_size: many; cdr3_length: 11; v_call: TRBV12-3/TRBV12-4; cdr3_nt: TGTGCCAGCCAGGACACCGGGGAGCTGTTTTTT; cdr3_aa: CASQDTGELFF
j_call: TRBJ2-7; d_call: TRBD2; clone_size: -; cdr3_length: 15; v_call: TRBV6-5; cdr3_nt: TGTGCCAGCTCTTCTAGCGGGGGCACACTCTACGAGCAGTACTTC; cdr3_aa: CASSSSGGTLYEQYF
j_call: TRBJ2-1; d_call: TRBD2; clone_size: many; cdr3_length: 21; v_call: TRBV7-9; cdr3_nt: TGTGCCAGCAGCTTAGGACTCCGACTAGCTTTAAGGCGGAGCTCCTACAATGAGCAGTTCTTC; cdr3_aa: CASSLGLRLALRRSSYNEQFF
j_call: TRBJ2-2; d_call: TRBD1; clone_size: -; cdr3_length: 17; v_call: TRBV12-3/TRBV12-4; cdr3_nt: TGTGCCCGCAGCCCCCCCACCGGGACAGGGGTCACCGGGGAGCTGTTTTTT; cdr3_aa: CARSPPTGTGVTGELFF
j_call: TRBJ1-3; d_call: -; clone_size: -; cdr3_length: 16; v_call: TRBV10-3; cdr3_nt: -; cdr3_aa: CAISDFGDGSGNTTYF
j_call: TRBJ1-2; d_call: -; clone_size: -; cdr3_length: 15; v_call: TRBV7-2; cdr3_nt: TGTGCCAGCAGCTCCGGGACACCTATTAACTATGGCTACACCTTC; cdr3_aa: CASSSGTPINYGYTF
j_call: TRBJ2-1; d_call: TRBD1; clone_size: once; cdr3_length: 14; v_call: TRBV6-2/TRBV6-3; cdr3_nt: TGTGCCAGCAGCCCCCTTAGGGACAGCAATGAGCAGTTCTTC; cdr3_aa: CASSPLRDSNEQFF
j_call: TRBJ2-7; d_call: TRBD1; clone_size: many; cdr3_length: 13; v_call: TRBV2; cdr3_nt: TGTGCCAGCAGAGGACAGGGAAACTACGAGCAGTACTTC; cdr3_aa: CASRGQGNYEQYF
j_call: TRBJ2-5; d_call: TRBD2; clone_size: -; cdr3_length: 14; v_call: TRBV25-1; cdr3_nt: TGTGCCAGCAGTGTACGGGGAGGGGAAGAGACCCAGTACTTC; cdr3_aa: CASSVRGGEETQYF
j_call: TRBJ2-1; d_call: TRBD2; clone_size: many; cdr3_length: 15; v_call: TRBV20-1; cdr3_nt: TGCAGTGCTAGAGATGCGGCGGGAGAGTCCAATGAGCAGTTCTTC; cdr3_aa: CSARDAAGESNEQFF
j_call: TRBJ2-7; d_call: -; clone_size: many; cdr3_length: 14; v_call: TRBV7-2; cdr3_nt: TGTGCCAGCAGCCGGGACAAGGGTGGCTACGAGCAGTACTTC; cdr3_aa: CASSRDKGGYEQYF
j_call: TRBJ2-2; d_call: -; clone_size: -; cdr3_length: 17; v_call: TRBV10-1; cdr3_nt: TGCGCCAGCAGTGCTAGACCGGGACTCGAGAACACCGGGGAGCTGTTTTTT; cdr3_aa: CASSARPGLENTGELFF
j_call: TRBJ2-5; d_call: -; clone_size: many; cdr3_length: 10; v_call: TRBV29-1; cdr3_nt: TGCAGCGTTTCTCAAGAGACCCAGTACTTC; cdr3_aa: CSVSQETQYF